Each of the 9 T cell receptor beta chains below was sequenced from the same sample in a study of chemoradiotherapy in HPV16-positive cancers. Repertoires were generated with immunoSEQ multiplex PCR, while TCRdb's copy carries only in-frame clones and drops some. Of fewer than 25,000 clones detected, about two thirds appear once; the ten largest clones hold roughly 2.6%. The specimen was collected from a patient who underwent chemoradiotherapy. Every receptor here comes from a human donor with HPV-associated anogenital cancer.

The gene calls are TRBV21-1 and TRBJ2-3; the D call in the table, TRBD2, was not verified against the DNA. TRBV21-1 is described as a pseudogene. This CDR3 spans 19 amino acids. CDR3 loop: CASSKALLGGDYFPDTQYF. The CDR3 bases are TGTGCCAGCAGCAAAGCGCTTTTGGGTGGGGACTATTTTCCAGATACGCAGTATTTT.

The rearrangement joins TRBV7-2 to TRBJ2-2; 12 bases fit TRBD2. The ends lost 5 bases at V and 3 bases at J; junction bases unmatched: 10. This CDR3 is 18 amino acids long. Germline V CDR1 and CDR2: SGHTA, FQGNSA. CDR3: CASSPQLAGGSYTGELFF. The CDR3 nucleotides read TGTGCCAGCAGCCCGCAACTAGCGGGAGGATCTTACACCGGGGAGCTGTTTTTT.

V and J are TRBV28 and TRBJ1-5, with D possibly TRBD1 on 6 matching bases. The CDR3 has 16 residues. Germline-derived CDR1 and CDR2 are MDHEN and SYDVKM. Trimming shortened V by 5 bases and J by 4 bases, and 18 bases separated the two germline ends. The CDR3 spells CASSPRGQGSNQPQHF. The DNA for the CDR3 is TGTGCCAGCAGTCCTCGGGGCCAGGGGTCGAATCAGCCCCAGCATTTT.

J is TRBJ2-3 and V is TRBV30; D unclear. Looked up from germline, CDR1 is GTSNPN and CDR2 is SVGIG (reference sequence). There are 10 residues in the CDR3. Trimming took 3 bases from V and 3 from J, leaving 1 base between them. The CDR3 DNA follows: TGTGCCTGGAGAACAGATACGCAGTATTTT. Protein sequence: CAWRTDTQYF.

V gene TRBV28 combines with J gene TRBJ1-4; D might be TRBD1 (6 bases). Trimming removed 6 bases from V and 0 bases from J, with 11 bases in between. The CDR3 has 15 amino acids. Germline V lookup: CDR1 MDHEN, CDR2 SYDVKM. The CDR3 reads CASREGQTTNEKLFF. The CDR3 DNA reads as TGTGCCAGCAGGGAAGGACAGACAACTAATGAAAAACTGTTTTTT.

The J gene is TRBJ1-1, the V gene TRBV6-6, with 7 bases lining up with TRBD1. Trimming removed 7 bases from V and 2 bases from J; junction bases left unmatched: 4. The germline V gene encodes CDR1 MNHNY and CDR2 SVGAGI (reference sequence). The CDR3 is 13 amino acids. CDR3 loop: CASKGTANTEAFF. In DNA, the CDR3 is TGTGCCAGCAAAGGGACAGCCAACACTGAAGCTTTCTTT.

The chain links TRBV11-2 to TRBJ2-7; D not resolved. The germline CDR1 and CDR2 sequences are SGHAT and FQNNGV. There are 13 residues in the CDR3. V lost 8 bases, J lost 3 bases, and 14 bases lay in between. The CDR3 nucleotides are TGTGCCAGCTTAGGTTGGCCGCACTACGAGCAGTACTTC. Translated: CASLGWPHYEQYF.

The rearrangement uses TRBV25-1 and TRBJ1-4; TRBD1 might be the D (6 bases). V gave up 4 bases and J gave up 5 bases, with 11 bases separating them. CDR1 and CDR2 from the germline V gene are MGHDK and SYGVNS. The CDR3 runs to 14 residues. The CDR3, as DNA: TGTGCCAGCAGTGGCGGGACAAGGAATGAAAAACTGTTTTTT. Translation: CASSGGTRNEKLFF.

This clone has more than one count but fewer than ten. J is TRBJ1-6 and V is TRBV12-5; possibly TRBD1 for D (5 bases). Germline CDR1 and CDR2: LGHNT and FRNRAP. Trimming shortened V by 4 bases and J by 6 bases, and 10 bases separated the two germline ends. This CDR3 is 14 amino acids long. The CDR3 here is CASGSGDGNSPLHF. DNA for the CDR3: TGTGCTAGTGGTTCGGGGGACGGTAATTCACCCCTCCACTTT. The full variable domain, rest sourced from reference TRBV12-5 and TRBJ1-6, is DARVTQTPRHKVTEMGQEVTMRCQPILGHNTVFWYRQTMMQGLELLAYFRNRAPLDDSGMPKDRFSAEMPDATLATLKIQPSEPRDSAVYFCASGSGDGNSPLHFGNGTRLTVT.